This T cell receptor beta chain was captured by sequencing in a study of response to subunit inactivated influenza vaccine. Overall study findings and caveats: After each seasonal influenza vaccination, few new T cells are recruited, the authors suggested.

TCRdb passed the RT-PCR reads through MiXCR, listing each CDR3 protein once. This table holds 530,000 or so distinct CDR3 sequences, roughly 10% found once. This clonotype was picked up a small number of times. The antigen is undetermined. This receptor was obtained from a man aged 50-59 years who received an inactivated influenza vaccine. Sequencing was performed on PBMCs from blood, taken on the day of vaccination.

The CDR3 DNA reads TGTGCCAGCAGCTCCGCGCCGGGACAGGTAGCTGGCGAGCAGTACTTC. Residues: CASSSAPGQVAGEQYF. The rearrangement uses TRBV11-1 and TRBJ2-7; 8 bases match TRBD1. Trimming removed 4 bases from V and 6 bases from J; junction bases left unmatched: 14. Germline assignment: CDR1 SGHAT and CDR2 FQDESV (reference sequence). The CDR3 runs 16 residues.